Each of the 2 T cell receptor beta chains below was sequenced from the same sample in a study of control samples from healthy donors and cancer patients. The table came from immunoSEQ multiplex PCR; TCRdb's copy has only in-frame clones and leaves some out. The table shows 50,000 to 70,000 clones, with roughly 87% occurring only once. Sequencing input: blood. These TCRs come from a man aged 50 or older in good health.

This clone appeared once. The rearrangement uses TRBV29-1 and TRBJ1-1; D perhaps matches TRBD1 (6 bases). The germline V gene has CDR1 SQVTM and CDR2 ANQGSEA. V was pared by 7 bases and J by 6 bases, with 15 bases between. The CDR3 spans 12 residues. The CDR3 region has the DNA TGCAGCGCAAACAGGGCGGGTCCTGAAGCTTTCTTT. It codes for CSANRAGPEAFF.

V and J are TRBV6-1 and TRBJ1-5, with 7 bases lining up with TRBD1. With 6 bases clipped from V and 5 bases from J, the junction kept 16 bases outside the gene matches. Germline CDR1 and CDR2: MNHNS and SASEGT. The CDR3 has 17 amino acids. Here the CDR3 DNA reads TGTGCCAGCAGGGAACCGGGTCAACAGGGGATCCATCAGCCCCAGCATTTT. Amino acids: CASREPGQQGIHQPQHF.